The 18 T cell receptor beta chains below come from one sample, sequenced in a study of monozygotic twins with inflammatory bowel disease. Reprocessing the 5' RACE reads, TCRdb reports a single entry for every CDR3 protein and omits DNA. The sample totals 140,000 to 150,000 distinct CDR3 sequences; its top ten clones hold around 1.3%. Material: blood. These TCRs come from a human donor with ulcerative colitis or Crohn's disease, or a healthy co-twin of an affected twin (not recorded which).

This CDR3 is CASSLSIGTGDYNEQFF. This chain joins TRBV28 and TRBJ2-1; without DNA, the TCRdb call of TRBD1 cannot be checked. Germline assignment: CDR1 MDHEN and CDR2 SYDVKM. The CDR3 sequence is 17 residues long. The variable domain in full, with the rest retrieved from reference TRBV28 and TRBJ2-1, is DVKVTQSSRYLVKRTGEKVFLECVQDMDHENMFWYRQDPGLGLRLIYFSYDVKMKEKGDIPEGYSVSREKKERFSLILESASTNQTSMYLCASSLSIGTGDYNEQFFGPGTRLTVL.

The rearrangement joins TRBV27 to TRBJ2-7; TCRdb lists TRBD1, though no DNA is available to test this call. The CDR3 runs 16 residues. Germline V CDR1 and CDR2: MNHEY, SMNVEV (reference sequence). CDR3 protein: CASSLSSTTGAYEQYF.

The chain combines TRBV6-6 with TRBJ1-6; TCRdb outputs TRBD1, but without DNA this stays unchecked. Germline CDR1 reads MNHNY; CDR2 reads SVGAGI (reference sequence). This CDR3 contains 14 residues. This chain's CDR3 is CASDRGQSNSPLHF.

The genes are TRBV20-1 and TRBJ1-5; TCRdb reports TRBD1, a call that lacks DNA to check it against. The CDR3 is 13 residues long. Germline CDR1 is DFQATT and CDR2 is SNEGSKA (reference sequence). The CDR3 sequence is CSASGRGNQPQHF.

The chain recombines TRBV9 with TRBJ2-7; lacking DNA, the TRBD1 call made by TCRdb goes unchecked. CDR3 length: 13 residues. Germline lookup yields CDR1 SGDLS and CDR2 YYNGEE. CDR3: CASSMAGTYEQYF.

The chain recombines TRBV7-2 with TRBJ2-2; TCRdb's D call, TRBD1, is unchecked because there is no DNA. CDR3 length equals 14 residues. Germline-derived CDR1 and CDR2 are SGHTA and FQGNSA. CDR3 amino acids: CASTRTVSTGELFF.

The rearrangement links TRBV6-5 to TRBJ1-6; the TCRdb D gene call, TRBD1, has no DNA to confirm it. Germline CDR1 MNHEY, CDR2 SVGAGI. The CDR3 spans 16 residues. The CDR3 spells CASSYSMGTGFSPLHF.

This chain uses TRBV27 with TRBJ2-1; TCRdb reports TRBD1, a call that lacks DNA to check it against. This CDR3 region has 14 residues. CDR1 MNHEY and CDR2 SMNVEV come from the germline V gene (reference sequence). The chain's CDR3 is CASSSGTGGNEQFF.

V gene TRBV20-1 combines with J gene TRBJ1-1; as DNA is missing, the TRBD1 call by TCRdb cannot be tested. Germline V gives CDR1 DFQATT, CDR2 SNEGSKA (reference sequence). CDR3 length: 14 amino acids. The CDR3 spells CSARRDRVNTEAFF.

This chain connects TRBV5-1 to TRBJ2-3; TCRdb picks TRBD2, but there is no DNA to check that call. The CDR3 sequence is 15 residues long. CDR1 is SGHRS and CDR2 is YFSETQ in the germline V gene. CDR3 region: CASSLGGTRLDTQYF.

The gene calls are TRBV30 and TRBJ2-3. Germline CDR1 and CDR2: GTSNPN and SVGIG (reference sequence). The CDR3 spans 14 residues. The CDR3 loop is CAWSGPTSTDTQYF.

V gene TRBV25-1 combines with J gene TRBJ2-1; TCRdb's D gene call, TRBD1, goes unchecked for lack of DNA. The CDR3 has 16 amino acids. Germline CDR1 and CDR2: MGHDK and SYGVNS. The CDR3: CASSTRGGPFYNEQFF.

CDR3 protein: CASSSNRQSSTDTQYF. This sequence joins TRBV11-2 and TRBJ2-3; TCRdb outputs TRBD1, but without DNA this stays unchecked. The V gene's germline CDR1 is SGHAT and CDR2 FQNNGV. This CDR3 comprises 16 residues.

This chain uses TRBV20-1 with TRBJ2-5; TCRdb picks TRBD2, but there is no DNA to check that call. In germline, CDR1 is DFQATT, CDR2 SNEGSKA (reference sequence). This CDR3 region has 14 residues. The CDR3: CSATVAGPGETQYF.

The chain's CDR3 is CASSSDRGLRSGNTIYF. The chain has TRBV5-1 and TRBJ1-3; TCRdb calls TRBD1, which cannot be checked without DNA. This CDR3 is 17 amino acids long. Germline V gives CDR1 SGHRS, CDR2 YFSETQ.

The chain couples TRBV28 to TRBJ1-1; there is no DNA to check the TCRdb D call of TRBD1. The CDR3 runs 13 residues. CDR1 MDHEN and CDR2 SYDVKM come from the germline V gene. CDR3 sequence reads: CASSPTVGTEAFF.

The V gene is TRBV19, the J gene TRBJ1-5; the TRBD1 assignment by TCRdb is unverifiable without DNA. CDR3 length: 14 residues. CDR1 and CDR2 from the germline V gene are LNHDA and SQIVND (reference sequence). CDR3 residues: CASSAQQGDQPQHF.

The chain has TRBV14 and TRBJ2-1. Germline assignment: CDR1 SGHDN and CDR2 FVKESK. The CDR3 is made up of 11 amino acids. CDR3 region: CASSQVYEQFF.